One and the same sample provided the 4 T cell receptor beta chains below, sequenced in a study of T cell repertoires in cytomegalovirus infection. MiXCR, applied by TCRdb to the reads, yields one record per CDR3 protein. The sample holds roughly 760,000 distinct CDR3 sequences, approximately 34% seen once. Sequenced: PBMCs. The receptor source for this set is a human donor in good health (CMV status not recorded). Some clones in this sample may be carry-over from other donors' samples.

This clonotype occurred a few times. CDR3 residues: CSARLARYSYEQYF. CDR3 in DNA: TGCAGTGCTAGATTAGCGCGGTACTCCTACGAGCAGTACTTC. J is TRBJ2-7 and V is TRBV20-1, with a tentative D call TRBD2 (5 bases). Germline CDR1 and CDR2: DFQATT and SNEGSKA (reference sequence). The CDR3 covers 14 residues. Trimming shortened V by 2 bases and J by 0 bases, and 11 bases separated the two germline ends.

This clonotype came up a few times. J is TRBJ2-2 and V is TRBV2; D not resolved. The CDR3 loop spans 14 amino acids. V was cut by 5 bases and J by 1 base, with 8 bases left in between. Germline values: CDR1 SNHLY, CDR2 FYNNEI. The chain's CDR3 is CASSTQRNTGELFF. The DNA of the CDR3 is TGTGCCAGCAGTACCCAGAGGAACACCGGGGAGCTGTTTTTT.

This clonotype has more than one count but fewer than ten. This chain links TRBV19 with TRBJ2-1, with TRBD2 identical over 12 bases. Germline CDR1 is LNHDA and CDR2 is SQIVND (reference sequence). V lost 5 bases and J lost 13; bases outside the gene matches: 12. CDR3 size: 15 residues. The CDR3 sequence is CASSPPGRLAGAQFF. The DNA of the CDR3 is TGTGCCAGTAGTCCACCGGGAAGACTAGCGGGGGCCCAGTTCTTC.

This clonotype was seen only a few times. The chain couples TRBV5-6 to TRBJ1-2; a possible D gene is TRBD1 (5 bases). Germline CDR1 and CDR2: SGHDT and YYEEEE. V dropped 8 bases and J dropped 8 bases, with 22 bases sitting between them. The CDR3 is 14 residues long. The CDR3: CASWNTGADGGYTF. Written as DNA, the CDR3 is TGTGCCAGTTGGAACACAGGTGCCGATGGAGGCTACACCTTC.